This TCR beta chain derives from a study of blood T cell repertoires in COVID-19. Using immunoSEQ multiplex PCR, the repertoire was profiled, and TCRdb retains in-frame clones only, with some absent. In the table there are 75,000 to 100,000 clones, more than 75% of which are singletons. The germline V gene encodes CDR1 LGHNA and CDR2 YSLEER. V was pared by 0 bases and J by 2 bases, with 13 bases between. This CDR3 region has 17 residues. Sequencing input: peripheral blood. This chain uses TRBV4-3 with TRBJ1-4; D possibly corresponds to TRBD1 (6 bases). The clonotype comes from a human donor in a cohort sampled during active COVID-19. The CDR3 DNA sequence: TGCGCCAGCAGCCAAGATTTTAGGGGGTCTACTAATGAAAAACTGTTTTTT. Translating gives CASSQDFRGSTNEKLFF.